This T cell receptor (beta chain) originates from a study of blood T cell repertoires in COVID-19 (dated by TCRdb to about 2020). In the study overall: Samples from collaborators originated in the United States, Italy and Spain and spanned both the acute and convalescent phases of COVID-19. The material from the prospective study consisted of cDNA or gDNA derived from T cells, B-cell-depleted T cells, or PBMCs. Subjects who had been exposed to COVID-19, were actively infected with it, or had recovered from it provided the deeply sampled blood TCRbeta repertoires that made up the dataset. The repertoires were released in a freely available public database intended as a resource for research on the immune response to SARS-CoV-2. Samples were obtained from the ongoing ImmuneRACE study (first 160 participants) and from about 1,300 subjects provided by 6 global collaborators. Nearly every sample came with metadata listing a de-identified subject ID, COVID-19 status, age in years and sex. HLA class I and class II types, where available, came from metadata supplied by the sample provider rather than from assay-based typing.

Results the study describes overall, beyond this receptor: How much clinical and demographic metadata was included differed by source and by participant, and the metadata was provided uncurated.

Sequences MNHEY (CDR1) and SMNVEV (CDR2) are obtained from the germline V gene (reference sequence). Cut back by 4 bases and 10 bases, the V and J ends lie 20 bases apart. The CDR3, from cysteine to phenylalanine, totals 16 residues. Only the CDR3 part of the read is kept: 48 bases, read in frame from the first base. Worth noting for this clone: Its antigen is not yet known. Base-call qualities are not available, and no considerably larger clone is one nucleotide away.

TCRbeta CDR3 regions were amplified from genomic DNA using the immunoSEQ Assay, a bias-controlled multiplex PCR. In the paper's pipeline: The number of nucleated cells in each sample was estimated from the amplification of reference gene primers within the assay. To quantify the absolute abundance of each unique TCRbeta CDR3 rearrangement, sequence reads were collapsed and filtered. For each sample, productive Simpson clonality was calculated by taking the square root of Simpson's diversity index across productive rearrangements. TCRdb re-hosts the immuneACCESS table, in-frame sequences only. Its copies lack some clones; in the studies checked, an unresolved V gene accounts for under half of them, and the cause for the rest is not known. That table furnishes V, J and clone size, whereas the DNA furnished D and trimming. The sample data list around 70,000 clones, and more than 90% of these were observed just once. The top ten hold 1.5% of the sample.

The collaborating institutions used their own protocols to collect whole blood in K2EDTA tubes. For TCRbeta analysis, collaborators shipped samples as frozen whole blood, isolated PBMCs, or DNA extracted from either of those sample types. Recombination connected TRBV27 to TRBJ1-6, with TRBD1 perhaps the D gene, on 5 matching bases. This TCR was recovered from a man aged 50-60 years with acute or convalescent COVID-19. Sequenced input: peripheral blood. At the DNA level, the sequence is TGTGCCAGCAGTTCCTCCGACCCAGGGAAGGGATCACCCCTCCACTTT. This sequence encodes CASSSSDPGKGSPLHF.